This TCR beta chain was identified in a study of early T cells in non-severe SARS-CoV-2 infection. Study-wide background: Bulk RNA from unsorted whole blood was sequenced; chains were unpaired.

Researchers tagged individual cDNA molecules with unique molecular identifiers. TCRdb passed the 5' RACE reads through MiXCR, listing each CDR3 protein once. The sample has about 30,000 distinct CDR3 sequences; around 4.2% are singletons. The CDR3 extends over 14 amino acids. The ends were cut back, 3 bases at V and 0 bases at J, with 8 bases in the middle. The germline CDR1 and CDR2 sequences are SNHLY and FYNNEI. Study-level findings and limits: VDJdb-based matching was biased toward anti-spike CD8 responses and missed private and CD4 specificities.

There are many counts of this clonotype. What it binds is unknown. V gene TRBV2 combines with J gene TRBJ1-1; D ambiguous. Sequencing was performed on whole blood. The sequence was obtained from an adult who was a healthcare worker with PCR-confirmed SARS-CoV-2 infection or an uninfected control (not recorded which). Here the CDR3 DNA reads TGTGCCAGCAGTGATTGGGAAATGAACACTGAAGCTTTCTTT. Translated: CASSDWEMNTEAFF.